The present T cell receptor (beta chain) was sequenced within a study of cytomegalovirus exposure and HLA in healthy donors. Germline assignment: CDR1 LGHNT and CDR2 FRNRAP. Trimming removed 2 bases from V and 5 bases from J, with 12 bases in between. The CDR3 contains 14 residues. The primer mix had 60 Vbeta and 13 Jbeta primers. The protocol was immunoSEQ multiplex PCR, while the TCRdb copy is restricted to in-frame clones and leaves out a portion. Of some 99,000 clones listed, roughly 79% were seen once; the top ten hold roughly 2.2%. This clone was counted only a few times. This TCR was sampled from a woman aged 25 to 39 in good health and CMV-seronegative. The chain carries TRBV12-5 and TRBJ1-1; D possibly corresponds to TRBD1 (5 bases). The sample comprised PBMCs. The CDR3 loop reads CASGLYSGGTEAFF. The CDR3 DNA is TGTGCTAGTGGTTTGTATTCCGGGGGTACTGAAGCTTTCTTT.